These T cell receptor beta chains were read from a single sample in a study of cytomegalovirus exposure and HLA in healthy donors. The method was immunoSEQ multiplex PCR; TCRdb's version includes in-frame clones alone and lacks a portion of them. The sample holds about 200,000 clones, 82% seen once. The sequenced sample consisted of PBMCs. The receptor source for this set is a boy younger than 10 in good health and CMV-seronegative. Each CDR3 is given with its conserved first and last residue. A D gene is named only where the DNA matches it firmly. Clone size is given for some rows only: seen once, a few or many times, or a class if the clone is expanded.

V	length	D	size	J	DNA	CDR3
TRBV7-9	12	-	-	TRBJ1-1	TGTGCCAGCAGCGGAGGGCCCACTGAAGCTTTCTTT	CASSGGPTEAFF
TRBV5-4	13	-	-	TRBJ2-7	TGTGCCAGCAGCTTTGGGGAGCGGTACGAGCAGTACTTC	CASSFGERYEQYF
TRBV5-8	12	TRBD1	-	TRBJ2-5	TGTGCCAGCGAGGACAGGGCTGAGACCCAGTACTTC	CASEDRAETQYF
TRBV5-1	13	-	-	TRBJ1-1	TGCGCCAGCAGCTTGGCAGTAAACACTGAAGCTTTCTTT	CASSLAVNTEAFF
TRBV7-2	18	TRBD2	-	TRBJ2-3	TGTGCCAGCAGCTCGTTGGCGGGGGATTACACTAGCACAGATACGCAGTATTTT	CASSSLAGDYTSTDTQYF
TRBV6-4	16	TRBD2	-	TRBJ2-1	TGTGCCAGCAGTCCTAGCGGGGGGGGTTCCTACAATGAGCAGTTCTTC	CASSPSGGGSYNEQFF
TRBV9	14	TRBD1	-	TRBJ1-3	TGTGCCAACCGTCCACCGGGACAGGGAAACACCATATATTTT	CANRPPGQGNTIYF
TRBV5-6	14	-	-	TRBJ2-3	TGTGCCAGCAGCTTGGCAGGGGGCACAGATACGCAGTATTTT	CASSLAGGTDTQYF
TRBV6-1	15	TRBD1	-	TRBJ2-7	TGTGCCAGCAGGGGCGGCGGGACAGGGGGCTACGAGCAGTACTTC	CASRGGGTGGYEQYF
TRBV7-3	14	-	-	TRBJ2-3	TGTGCCAGCAGCTTAATGGGCGGCACAGATACGCAGTATTTT	CASSLMGGTDTQYF
TRBV4-3	18	TRBD1	-	TRBJ1-4	TGCGCCAGCAGCCAAGATATGTTGGACGGACAGGGCGGGGAAAAACTGTTTTTT	CASSQDMLDGQGGEKLFF
TRBV4-2	16	-	-	TRBJ2-5	TGTGCCAGCAGCCAAGATGGGCGGGGTACCCAAGAGACCCAGTACTTC	CASSQDGRGTQETQYF
TRBV25-1	15	-	few	TRBJ1-1	TGTGCCAGCAGTAGAGCAGGGGCGGTCGGCACTGAAGCTTTCTTT	CASSRAGAVGTEAFF
TRBV11-1	18	TRBD1	-	TRBJ2-2	TGTGCCAGCAGCCAAGACAGGGGGCGTCTTGGTAGTACCGGGGAGCTGTTTTTT	CASSQDRGRLGSTGELFF
TRBV6-5	16	TRBD2	-	TRBJ2-3	TGTGCCAGCAGTTACTCCGGGACTAGCGGGGCAGGTACGCAGTATTTT	CASSYSGTSGAGTQYF
TRBV2	14	-	-	TRBJ2-7	TGTGCCAGCAAGTTTAGTAGCAGAATCTACGAGCAGTACTTC	CASKFSSRIYEQYF
TRBV7-9	14	-	-	TRBJ2-3	TGTGCCAGCAGTGGGACTTCTAGCACAGATACGCAGTATTTT	CASSGTSSTDTQYF
TRBV29-1	12	TRBD1	-	TRBJ1-5	TGCAGCGTTCGACAGGGGGATCAGCCCCAGCATTTT	CSVRQGDQPQHF
TRBV6-1	14	-	-	TRBJ1-5	TGTGCCAGCCTCGCGGGGGATCGAAATCAGCCCCAGCATTTT	CASLAGDRNQPQHF
TRBV6-6	13	-	-	TRBJ2-7	TGTGCCACCAAAACAGGAAACTCCTACGAGCAGTACTTC	CATKTGNSYEQYF
TRBV7-2	16	TRBD2	-	TRBJ2-7	TGTGCCAGCAGCTTAGCTAGCGGGGGTAGCTCCTACGAGCAGTACTTC	CASSLASGGSSYEQYF
TRBV4-3	15	TRBD2	-	TRBJ2-7	TGCGCCAGCAGCCATAACGCGGGGGGGCCGTACGAGCAGTACTTC	CASSHNAGGPYEQYF
TRBV5-1	12	-	-	TRBJ2-1	TGCGCCAGCAGTTTGGGGGGCCATGAGCAGTTCTTC	CASSLGGHEQFF
TRBV19	15	TRBD2	-	TRBJ2-3	TGTGCCAGTAGTATGCCTAGCGGAACCACAGATACGCAGTATTTT	CASSMPSGTTDTQYF
TRBV7-8	12	-	-	TRBJ1-5	TGTGCCAGCAGCGACGGGGGGGGGCCCCAGCATTTT	CASSDGGGPQHF
TRBV5-4	15	TRBD2	once	TRBJ2-3	TGTGCCAGCAGCTCGACTAGCGGGAGCACAGATACGCAGTATTTT	CASSSTSGSTDTQYF
TRBV4-3	16	-	-	TRBJ2-3	TGCGCCAGCAGCCAAGTGCTAGGGGGTCTTACAGATACGCAGTATTTT	CASSQVLGGLTDTQYF
TRBV2	14	-	-	TRBJ1-1	TGTGCCAGCAGTGAAACAGGGACGAACACTGAAGCTTTCTTT	CASSETGTNTEAFF
TRBV6-5	13	-	few	TRBJ1-2	TGTGCCAGCAGTTACGGGGGGGGGTATGGCTACACCTTC	CASSYGGGYGYTF
TRBV6-4	13	TRBD2	-	TRBJ2-1	TGTGCCAGCAGTCTAGCGGGGGGGCATGAGCAGTTCTTC	CASSLAGGHEQFF
TRBV7-9	18	-	-	TRBJ1-5	TGTGCCAGCAGCTTAGAGGGTTTTGCAGGGTATAGCAATCAGCCCCAGCATTTT	CASSLEGFAGYSNQPQHF
TRBV10-1	12	TRBD2	few	TRBJ2-3	TGCGCCAGCAGTAGCGGGGCAGATACGCAGTATTTT	CASSSGADTQYF
TRBV5-4	15	TRBD1	-	TRBJ2-1	TGTGCCAGCAGCTTCGGACAGGGGGGTTACAATGAGCAGTTCTTC	CASSFGQGGYNEQFF
TRBV7-3	14	-	-	TRBJ1-2	TGTGCCAGCAGCTTATCCCCTTGGGGGGAGGGCTACACCTTC	CASSLSPWGEGYTF
TRBV7-2	12	-	-	TRBJ2-5	TGTGCCAGCAGTTCTGGGGAGGAGACCCAGTACTTC	CASSSGEETQYF
TRBV7-3	19	TRBD2	-	TRBJ2-1	TGTGCCAGCAGCTTAAATCGGTTCTCGCGGGGGGAACTCTACAATGAGCAGTTCTTC	CASSLNRFSRGELYNEQFF
TRBV4-3	15	-	-	TRBJ2-1	TGCGCCAGCAGCCAAGGGACAGTTAGGTATAGTGAGCAGTTCTTC	CASSQGTVRYSEQFF
TRBV7-9	17	-	-	TRBJ1-5	TGTGCCAGCAGCTTAGCCGCGGGGGCAGGGAATAATCAGCCCCAGCATTTT	CASSLAAGAGNNQPQHF
TRBV5-5	13	-	-	TRBJ2-7	TGTGCCAGCAGCACCGAGGCGGCGTACGAGCAGTACTTC	CASSTEAAYEQYF
TRBV29-1	16	TRBD2	-	TRBJ2-1	TGCAGCGCGACCGGGACTAGAAGGTCTCTCAACAATGAGCAGTTCTTC	CSATGTRRSLNNEQFF
TRBV18	13	-	-	TRBJ1-1	TGTGCCAGCCTGGACAGTCAGGACACTGAAGCTTTCTTT	CASLDSQDTEAFF
TRBV5-4	14	-	once	TRBJ2-7	TGTGCCAGCAGCATTCAGGGGTGGTCCTACGAGCAGTACTTC	CASSIQGWSYEQYF
TRBV19	15	-	-	TRBJ2-6	TGTGCCAGTAGTATGTCAGGATCTGGGGCCAACGTCCTGACTTTC	CASSMSGSGANVLTF
TRBV2	15	-	-	TRBJ1-6	TGTGCCAGCAGTGAAAGATCGGGGATTGAGTCACCCCTCCACTTT	CASSERSGIESPLHF
TRBV7-9	18	-	-	TRBJ1-3	TGTGCCAGCAGCTTAGTGTTTAAGAAGAGGGCCTCTGGAAACACCATATATTTT	CASSLVFKKRASGNTIYF
TRBV4-3	16	TRBD2	-	TRBJ2-5	TGCGCCAGCAGCCAAGATCCAACTAGCGGGGGGGAGACCCAGTACTTC	CASSQDPTSGGETQYF
TRBV20-1	11	-	-	TRBJ1-2	TGCAGTGCCGCGGGGAACTATGGCTACACCTTC	CSAAGNYGYTF
TRBV5-1	16	TRBD2	-	TRBJ2-5	TGCGCCAGCAGCTTGGCTAGCGGGGGGGCCCAAGAGACCCAGTACTTC	CASSLASGGAQETQYF
TRBV30	16	TRBD1	-	TRBJ1-3	TGTGCCTGGAGTGAAGGTCAGGGGGCATCTGGAAACACCATATATTTT	CAWSEGQGASGNTIYF
TRBV15	15	-	-	TRBJ2-5	TGTGCCACCAGCAGAGATCATCGGTATCAAGAGACCCAGTACTTC	CATSRDHRYQETQYF